This T cell receptor beta chain was sequenced for a study of blood T cell repertoires in COVID-19. On the study more broadly: Samples came from the United States, Italy and Spain, spanning acute and convalescent COVID-19. The analysed material was cDNA or gDNA that came from T cells, B-cell-depleted T cells, or PBMCs.

The table came from immunoSEQ multiplex PCR; TCRdb's copy has only in-frame clones and leaves some out. The sample records approximately 210,000 clones, roughly four fifths being singletons. Recruitment covered about two dozen US areas and drew participants whose ages spanned roughly 18 to 100 years. Trimming took off 5 bases at V and 2 bases at J, with 9 bases between the two ends. The germline CDR1 and CDR2 sequences are SQVTM and ANQGSEA. This CDR3 contains 12 residues. The source of this sequence is a man aged 35 to 55 who had recovered from COVID-19. The J gene is TRBJ1-1, the V gene TRBV29-1, with D possibly matching TRBD1 (5 bases). Input material: PBMCs or T cells enriched from blood (not recorded which). The CDR3 is CSVRQSNTEAFF. In DNA, the CDR3 is TGCAGCGTTCGACAGAGCAACACTGAAGCTTTCTTT.